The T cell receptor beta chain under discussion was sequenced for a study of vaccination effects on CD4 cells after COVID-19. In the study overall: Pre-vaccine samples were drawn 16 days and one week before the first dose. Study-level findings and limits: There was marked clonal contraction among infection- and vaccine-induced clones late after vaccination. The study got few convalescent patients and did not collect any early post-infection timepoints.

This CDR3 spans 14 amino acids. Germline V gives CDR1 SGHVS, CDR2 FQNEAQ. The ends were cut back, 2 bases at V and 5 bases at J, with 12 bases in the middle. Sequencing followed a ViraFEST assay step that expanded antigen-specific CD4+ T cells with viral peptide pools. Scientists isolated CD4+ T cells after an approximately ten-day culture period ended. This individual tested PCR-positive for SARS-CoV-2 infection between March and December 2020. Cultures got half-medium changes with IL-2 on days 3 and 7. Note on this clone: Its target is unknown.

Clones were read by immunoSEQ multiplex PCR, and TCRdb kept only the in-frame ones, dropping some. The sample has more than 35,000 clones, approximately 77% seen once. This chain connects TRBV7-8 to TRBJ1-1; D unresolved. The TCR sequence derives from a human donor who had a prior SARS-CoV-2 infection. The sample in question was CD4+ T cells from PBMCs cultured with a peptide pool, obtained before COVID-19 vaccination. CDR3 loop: CASSLQLAKTEAFF. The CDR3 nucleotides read TGTGCCAGCAGCTTACAACTGGCGAAGACTGAAGCTTTCTTT.